The 30 T cell receptor beta chains presented below share a single source sample, sequenced in a study of T cell repertoires in cytomegalovirus infection. TCRdb ran MiXCR on the reads and lists one entry per CDR3 protein. Here the sample spans more than 400,000 distinct CDR3 sequences, around a quarter being singletons. Input material: PBMCs. These TCRs come from a human donor in good health (CMV status not recorded). Some clones in this sample may be carry-over from other donors' samples.

The V and J genes are TRBV12-3 or TRBV12-4 and TRBJ1-4; weak D call: TRBD1 (5 bases). This CDR3 has 14 amino acids. Trimming pared 5 bases from V and 7 bases from J, leaving 14 bases between. This CDR3 is CASSVGLSGEKLFF. The CDR3 bases are TGTGCCAGCAGTGTGGGACTCTCCGGTGAAAAACTGTTTTTT.

The V and J genes are TRBV29-1 and TRBJ2-1; 9 positions match TRBD2. CDR3 length equals 14 residues. V was pared by 6 bases and J by 4 bases, with 7 bases of the junction left unmatched. CDR1 SQVTM and CDR2 ANQGSEA come from the germline V gene. The CDR3 is CSVPGLARYNEQFF. The CDR3 coding sequence is TGCAGCGTCCCCGGACTAGCGAGATACAATGAGCAGTTCTTC.

This clonotype was counted only a few times. The chain recombines TRBV7-9 with TRBJ2-2; D is undetermined. The CDR3 has 16 residues. The germline CDR1 and CDR2 sequences are SEHNR and FQNEAQ (reference sequence). V was trimmed by 1 base and J by 2 bases, leaving 11 bases between them. CDR3 loop: CASSLGAPRNTGELFF. The CDR3 DNA sequence: TGTGCCAGCAGCTTAGGGGCCCCACGAAACACCGGGGAGCTGTTTTTT. The whole variable domain, filled in from reference TRBV7-9 and TRBJ2-2, reads DTGVSQNPRHKITKRGQNVTFRCDPISEHNRLYWYRQTLGQGPEFLTYFQNEAQLEKSRLLSDRFSAERPKGSFSTLEIQRTEQGDSAMYLCASSLGAPRNTGELFFGEGSRLTVL.

This clonotype was recorded many times. The chain couples TRBV7-2 to TRBJ2-3, with 12 positions matching TRBD2. CDR1 is SGHTA, CDR2 FQGNSA, per germline. With 2 bases clipped from V and 5 bases from J, the junction kept 8 bases outside the gene matches. This CDR3 has 17 amino acids. DNA of the CDR3: TGTGCCAGCAGCTTATCGGCTAGCGGGGGGGCCCAAGATACGCAGTATTTT. Residues: CASSLSASGGAQDTQYF. Full variable domain (remainder filled in from reference TRBV7-2 and TRBJ2-3): GAGVSQSPSNKVTEKGKDVELRCDPISGHTALYWYRQSLGQGLEFLIYFQGNSAPDKSGLPSDRFSAERTGGSVSTLTIQRTQQEDSAVYLCASSLSASGGAQDTQYFGPGTRLTVL.

This clonotype appeared a few times. The chain links TRBV7-3 to TRBJ1-1; D is undetermined. The CDR3 spans 14 residues. The V and J ends lost 1 base and 1 base respectively, with 7 bases between them. Germline V gives CDR1 SGHTA, CDR2 FQGTGA. CDR3: CASSLMPANTEAFF. In DNA form, the CDR3 reads TGTGCCAGCAGCTTAATGCCAGCGAACACTGAAGCTTTCTTT.

V and J are TRBV5-5 and TRBJ2-1; 13 bases line up with TRBD2. Germline V CDR1 and CDR2: SGHKS, YYEKEE (reference sequence). The V gene end was trimmed by 3 bases and the J gene end by 4 bases; junction bases not matched to a gene: 10. This CDR3 has 18 amino acids. The CDR3, as DNA: TGTGCCAGCAGCTATTCCGGGACTAGCGGGGCGGGTTACAATGAGCAGTTCTTC. Translated: CASSYSGTSGAGYNEQFF.

In its sample, this clonotype was seen once. The chain links TRBV6-6 to TRBJ1-6, with 8 bases aligning to TRBD1. Trimming cost V 7 bases and J 5 bases; bases outside gene matches: 7. This CDR3 spans 15 amino acids. In germline, CDR1 is MNHNY, CDR2 SVGAGI (reference sequence). CDR3 coding DNA: TGTGCCAGCAAGAGTACGGGACAGGATAATTCACCCCTCCACTTT. Translated, it gives CASKSTGQDNSPLHF.

The rearrangement uses TRBV11-2 and TRBJ2-3, with D unresolved. This CDR3 has 15 amino acids. Trimming pared 0 bases from V and 0 bases from J, leaving 7 bases between. Looked up from germline, CDR1 is SGHAT and CDR2 is FQNNGV. The CDR3: CASSLDSTSTDTQYF. In nucleotides, the CDR3 is TGTGCCAGCAGCTTAGACAGTACTAGCACAGATACGCAGTATTTT. Full variable domain (outside the CDR3, taken from reference TRBV11-2 and TRBJ2-3): EAGVAQSPRYKIIEKRQSVAFWCNPISGHATLYWYQQILGQGPKLLIQFQNNGVVDDSQLPKDRFSAERLKGVDSTLKIQPAKLEDSAVYLCASSLDSTSTDTQYFGPGTRLTVL.

This clonotype was detected a few times. The CDR3 protein is CATVDGDTQYF. CDR3 DNA: TGTGCCACTGTCGATGGTGATACGCAGTATTTT. This chain joins TRBV12-3 or TRBV12-4 and TRBJ2-3; no clear D. Trimming left V 10 bases short and J 6 bases short, with 11 bases between. This CDR3 has 11 amino acids.

This chain connects TRBV4-1 to TRBJ2-1; perhaps TRBD1 as D (6 bases). The germline gives CDR1 MGHRA, CDR2 YSYEKL. V lost 0 bases and J 8 bases, leaving 14 bases between the germline ends. The CDR3 consists of 15 residues. Here the CDR3 reads CASSQEGTGRHEQFF. The CDR3 nucleotides read TGCGCCAGCAGCCAAGAAGGCACAGGGAGACATGAGCAGTTCTTC.

In its sample, this clonotype was seen many times. This chain connects TRBV7-2 to TRBJ2-7; 11 nucleotides align to TRBD2. V dropped 6 bases and J dropped 5; count of bases not matched to a gene: 6. The germline V gene encodes CDR1 SGHTA and CDR2 FQGNSA. The CDR3 is 14 residues long. CDR3 bases: TGTGCCAGCAGTACCGGGACTAGCGGTGACGAGCAGTACTTC. Its protein is CASSTGTSGDEQYF. Together with reference TRBV7-2 and TRBJ2-7, the CDR3 gives the full variable domain: GAGVSQSPSNKVTEKGKDVELRCDPISGHTALYWYRQSLGQGLEFLIYFQGNSAPDKSGLPSDRFSAERTGGSVSTLTIQRTQQEDSAVYLCASSTGTSGDEQYFGPGTRLTVT.

The rearrangement joins TRBV29-1 to TRBJ2-1; TRBD2 matches at 7 bases. Germline values: CDR1 SQVTM, CDR2 ANQGSEA. The ends lost 6 bases at V and 10 bases at J; junction bases unmatched: 12. This CDR3 has 13 residues. The CDR3 sequence: CSVVRDYGYEQFF. The CDR3 coding sequence is TGCAGCGTGGTCCGGGACTACGGGTACGAGCAGTTCTTC.

A few counts support this clonotype. The J gene is TRBJ1-2, the V gene TRBV6-6, with D maybe TRBD1 (6 bases). Germline V CDR1 and CDR2: MNHNY, SVGAGI (reference sequence). The CDR3 is 13 residues long. Trimming removed 6 bases at V and 2 bases at J, with 10 bases between. The DNA of the CDR3 is TGTGCCAGCAGCACAGGGTCGAACTATGGCTACACCTTC. Protein: CASSTGSNYGYTF.

This clonotype came up a few times. The genes are TRBV7-2 and TRBJ1-2; weak D call: TRBD1 (6 bases). This CDR3 comprises 13 residues. Germline CDR1 and CDR2: SGHTA and FQGNSA. Trimming left V 1 base short and J 10 bases short, with 13 bases between. CDR3 in DNA: TGTGCCAGCAGCTTAGGTACGGACAGTCCCTACACCTTC. It codes for CASSLGTDSPYTF.

This clonotype was observed a few times. The chain carries TRBV19 and TRBJ1-2; D unclear. V was shortened by 8 bases and J by 3 bases, with 10 bases between the two germline ends. Germline V gene sequence: CDR1 LNHDA, CDR2 SQIVND (reference sequence). This CDR3 comprises 12 residues. The CDR3 DNA sequence: TGTGCCAGTCAACTACCAGACTATGGCTACACCTTC. It specifies CASQLPDYGYTF.

The gene calls are TRBV5-8 and TRBJ2-3; possibly TRBD1 or TRBD2 for D (5 bases each). V was clipped by 0 bases and J by 6 bases, with 11 bases between them. The CDR3 is 14 amino acids. The germline V gene encodes CDR1 SGHTS and CDR2 YDEGEE. The CDR3 sequence is CASSLGDPQDTQYF. The CDR3 coding sequence is TGTGCCAGCAGCTTGGGGGACCCGCAGGATACGCAGTATTTT.

This rearrangement joins TRBV30 to TRBJ2-1; D is uncertain. Germline values: CDR1 GTSNPN, CDR2 SVGIG (reference sequence). This CDR3 comprises 13 residues. V was clipped by 1 base and J by 6 bases, with 10 bases between them. The DNA for the CDR3 is TGTGCCTGGAGTGGTTTGGCTTTCAATGAGCAGTTCTTC. Translation: CAWSGLAFNEQFF.

This clonotype was recorded at least ten times. The genes are TRBV30 and TRBJ1-2; D may be TRBD1 (5 bases). The V end was cut by 1 base, the J end by 0 bases, with 12 bases between. The germline gives CDR1 GTSNPN, CDR2 SVGIG (reference sequence). The CDR3 contains 15 residues. Here the CDR3 reads CAWSGAGYTNYGYTF. The CDR3 bases are TGTGCCTGGAGTGGCGCAGGGTATACTAACTATGGCTACACCTTC. Based on the CDR3 plus reference TRBV30 and TRBJ1-2, the full variable domain is SQTIHQWPATLVQPVGSPLSLECTVEGTSNPNLYWYRQAAGRGLQLLFYSVGIGQISSEVPQNLSASRPQDRQFILSSKKLLLSDSGFYLCAWSGAGYTNYGYTFGSGTRLTVV.

The CDR3 here is CAGSTGGSSYNEQFF. The CDR3 region has the DNA TGTGCGGGGTCAACAGGGGGTAGCTCCTACAATGAGCAGTTCTTC. This rearrangement joins TRBV6-2 or TRBV6-3 to TRBJ2-1, with 8 bases fitting TRBD1. The CDR3 loop spans 15 amino acids. Per the germline V gene, CDR1 is MNHEY and CDR2 is SVGEGT.

V is TRBV20-1 and J is TRBJ1-2, with TRBD1 matching 8 bases. From germline, CDR1 is DFQATT and CDR2 SNEGSKA (reference sequence). The V gene end was trimmed by 6 bases and the J gene end by 7 bases; junction bases not matched to a gene: 7. The CDR3 totals 12 residues. The CDR3 loop is CSASSTGVGYTF. The CDR3 bases are TGCAGTGCCTCTTCGACAGGGGTTGGCTACACCTTC.

This clonotype was counted many times. The chain links TRBV7-2 to TRBJ2-1; 8 bases are shared with TRBD1. Trimming took 5 bases from V and 5 from J; bases not matched to a gene: 5. The CDR3 extends over 14 amino acids. Germline V gene sequence: CDR1 SGHTA, CDR2 FQGNSA. The chain's CDR3 is CASSRGTGNNEQFF. As DNA, the CDR3 is TGTGCCAGCAGCCGCGGGACAGGCAACAATGAGCAGTTCTTC.

This clonotype appeared a few times. J is TRBJ2-7 and V is TRBV6-5, with no clear D. Trimming removed 2 bases from V and 7 bases from J, with 9 bases in between. Per the germline V gene, CDR1 is MNHEY and CDR2 is SVGAGI. This CDR3 is built from 12 residues. Here the CDR3 DNA reads TGTGCCAGCAGTTACAAGTGTTGGGAGCAGTACGTC. It codes for CASSYKCWEQYV.

This clonotype was seen a handful of times. The rearrangement links TRBV7-3 to TRBJ2-5; no definite D call. The CDR3 is 12 amino acids. V shed 5 bases and J shed 0 bases, with 4 bases lying between them. CDR1 is SGHTA and CDR2 is FQGTGA in the germline V gene. CDR3 sequence reads: CASSQHQETQYF. CDR3 bases: TGTGCCAGCAGCCAACACCAAGAGACCCAGTACTTC.

The chain has TRBV24-1 and TRBJ2-2, with D possibly being TRBD2 (6 bases). Trimming stripped 4 bases from V and 4 bases from J, with 12 bases between. Looked up from germline, CDR1 is KGHDR and CDR2 is SFDVKD. This CDR3 spans 15 amino acids. CDR3 in DNA: TGTGCCACCAGTGACCCGACTAGTCCCACCGGGGAGCTGTTTTTT. Its translation is CATSDPTSPTGELFF.

There are a few counts of this clonotype. V is TRBV5-5 and J is TRBJ2-5; 8 bases are shared with TRBD1. Germline CDR1 reads SGHKS; CDR2 reads YYEKEE (reference sequence). V lost 4 bases to trimming and J lost 4 bases; unmatched junction nucleotides: 6. The CDR3 extends over 14 amino acids. The CDR3 DNA follows: TGTGCCAGCAGCCCCACCACAGGGGGAGAGACCCAGTACTTC. Translated, it gives CASSPTTGGETQYF.

The rearrangement uses TRBV19 and TRBJ2-1; maybe TRBD2 (6 bases). The ends were cut back, 2 bases at V and 4 bases at J, with 12 bases in the middle. CDR3 length equals 15 residues. Looked up from germline, CDR1 is LNHDA and CDR2 is SQIVND (reference sequence). The chain's CDR3 is CASSILAPAYNEQFF. In DNA, the CDR3 is TGTGCCAGTAGTATACTAGCGCCCGCTTACAATGAGCAGTTCTTC.

The chain uses TRBV24-1 and TRBJ2-1, with 10 bases matching TRBD2. Germline V lookup: CDR1 KGHDR, CDR2 SFDVKD. The junction had 5 bases not matched to a gene; V was cut back by 3 bases and J by 1 base. This CDR3 region has 17 residues. DNA of the CDR3: TGTGCCACCAGTGATCCCGCACTAGCGGGATCCTACAATGAGCAGTTCTTC. This encodes CATSDPALAGSYNEQFF.

This clonotype was seen more than once but under ten times. V gene TRBV12-3 or TRBV12-4 combines with J gene TRBJ2-2, with 10 bases that match TRBD1. This CDR3 has 15 residues. Germline trimming cut 6 bases from V and 7 bases from J; bases unmatched to any gene: 8. This chain's CDR3 is CASRVTGGAGGELFF. CDR3 bases: TGTGCCAGCAGGGTGACAGGGGGCGCCGGCGGGGAGCTGTTTTTT.

This clonotype came up a few times. CDR3 bases: TGTGCCAGCAGTGAGGCGGCAGGGAGGGGCATTCAGTACTTC. This encodes CASSEAAGRGIQYF. The chain combines TRBV2 with TRBJ2-4, with 7 bases fitting TRBD2. The ends lost 3 bases at V and 9 bases at J; junction bases unmatched: 8. The CDR3 spans 14 residues. The germline V gene encodes CDR1 SNHLY and CDR2 FYNNEI.

This clonotype has a count of ten or more. V usage is TRBV28 and J usage is TRBJ2-2; tentative D call: TRBD2 (5 bases). CDR3 length: 14 residues. V lost 7 bases to trimming and J lost 0 bases, with 9 bases between them. Germline V gene data show CDR1 as MDHEN and CDR2 as SYDVKM. CDR3 in amino acids: CASIDGTNTGELFF. The CDR3 DNA is TGTGCCAGCATAGACGGGACGAACACCGGGGAGCTGTTTTTT.